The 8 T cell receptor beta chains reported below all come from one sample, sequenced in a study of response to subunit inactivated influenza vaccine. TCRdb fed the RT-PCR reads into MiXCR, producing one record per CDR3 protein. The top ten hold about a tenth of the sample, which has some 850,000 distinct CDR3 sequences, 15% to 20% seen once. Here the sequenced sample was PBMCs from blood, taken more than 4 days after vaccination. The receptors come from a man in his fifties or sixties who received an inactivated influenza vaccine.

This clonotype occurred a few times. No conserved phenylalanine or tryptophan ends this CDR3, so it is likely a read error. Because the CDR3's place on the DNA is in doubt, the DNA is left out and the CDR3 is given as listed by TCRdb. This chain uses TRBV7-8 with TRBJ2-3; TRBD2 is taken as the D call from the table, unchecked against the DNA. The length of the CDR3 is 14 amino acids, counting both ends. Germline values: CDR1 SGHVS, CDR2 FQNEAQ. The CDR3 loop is CASSKLRGALDLII.

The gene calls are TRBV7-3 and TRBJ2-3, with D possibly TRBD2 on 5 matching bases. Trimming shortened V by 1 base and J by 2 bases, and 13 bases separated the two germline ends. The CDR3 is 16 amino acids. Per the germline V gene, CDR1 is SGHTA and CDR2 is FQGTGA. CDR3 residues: CASSLRGRENTDTQYF. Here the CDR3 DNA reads TGTGCCAGCAGCTTAAGAGGGAGAGAAAACACAGATACGCAGTATTTT.

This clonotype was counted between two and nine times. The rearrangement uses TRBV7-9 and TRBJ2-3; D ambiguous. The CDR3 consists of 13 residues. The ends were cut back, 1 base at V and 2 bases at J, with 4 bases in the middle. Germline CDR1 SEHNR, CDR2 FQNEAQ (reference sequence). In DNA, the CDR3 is TGTGCCAGCAGCTTAGACTACACAGATACGCAGTATTTT. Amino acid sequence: CASSLDYTDTQYF.

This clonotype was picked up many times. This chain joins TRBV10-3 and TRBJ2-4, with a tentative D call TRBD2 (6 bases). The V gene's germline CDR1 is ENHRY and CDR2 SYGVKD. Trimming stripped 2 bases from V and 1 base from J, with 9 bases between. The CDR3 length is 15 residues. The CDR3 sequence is CAISEGGLAKNIQYF. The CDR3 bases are TGTGCCATCAGTGAGGGGGGACTTGCCAAAAACATTCAGTACTTC.

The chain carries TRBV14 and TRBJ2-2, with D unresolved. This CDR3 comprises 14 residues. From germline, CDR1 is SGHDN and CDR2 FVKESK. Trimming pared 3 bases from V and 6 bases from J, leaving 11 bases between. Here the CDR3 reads CASSQTPTAGELFF. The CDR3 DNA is TGTGCCAGCAGCCAGACTCCGACGGCCGGGGAGCTGTTTTTT. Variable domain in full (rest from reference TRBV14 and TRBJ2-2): EAGVTQFPSHSVIEKGQTVTLRCDPISGHDNLYWYRRVMGKEIKFLLHFVKESKQDESGMPNNRFLAERTGGTYSTLKVQPAELEDSGVYFCASSQTPTAGELFFGEGSRLTVL.

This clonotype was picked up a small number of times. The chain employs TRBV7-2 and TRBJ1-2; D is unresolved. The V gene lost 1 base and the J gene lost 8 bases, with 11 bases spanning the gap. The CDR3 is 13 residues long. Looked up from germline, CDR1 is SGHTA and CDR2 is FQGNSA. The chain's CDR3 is CASSLGRREGYTF. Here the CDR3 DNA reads TGTGCCAGCAGCTTAGGACGGAGGGAAGGCTACACCTTC. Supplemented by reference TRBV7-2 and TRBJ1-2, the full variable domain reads GAGVSQSPSNKVTEKGKDVELRCDPISGHTALYWYRQSLGQGLEFLIYFQGNSAPDKSGLPSDRFSAERTGGSVSTLTIQRTQQEDSAVYLCASSLGRREGYTFGSGTRLTVV.

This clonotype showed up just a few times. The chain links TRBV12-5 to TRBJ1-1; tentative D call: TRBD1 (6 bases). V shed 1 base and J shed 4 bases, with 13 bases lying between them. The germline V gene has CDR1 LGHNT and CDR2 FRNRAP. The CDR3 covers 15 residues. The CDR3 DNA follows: TGTGCTAGTGGTTTGGACAGGGTCGGTCCCACTGAAGCTTTCTTT. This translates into CASGLDRVGPTEAFF.

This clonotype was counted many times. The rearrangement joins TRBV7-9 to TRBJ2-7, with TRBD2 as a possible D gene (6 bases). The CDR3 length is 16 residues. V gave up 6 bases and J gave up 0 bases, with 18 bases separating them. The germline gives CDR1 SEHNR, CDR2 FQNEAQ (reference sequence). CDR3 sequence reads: CASSSILASSSYEQYF. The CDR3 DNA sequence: TGTGCCAGCAGTTCCATACTAGCTTCCAGCTCCTACGAGCAGTACTTC.